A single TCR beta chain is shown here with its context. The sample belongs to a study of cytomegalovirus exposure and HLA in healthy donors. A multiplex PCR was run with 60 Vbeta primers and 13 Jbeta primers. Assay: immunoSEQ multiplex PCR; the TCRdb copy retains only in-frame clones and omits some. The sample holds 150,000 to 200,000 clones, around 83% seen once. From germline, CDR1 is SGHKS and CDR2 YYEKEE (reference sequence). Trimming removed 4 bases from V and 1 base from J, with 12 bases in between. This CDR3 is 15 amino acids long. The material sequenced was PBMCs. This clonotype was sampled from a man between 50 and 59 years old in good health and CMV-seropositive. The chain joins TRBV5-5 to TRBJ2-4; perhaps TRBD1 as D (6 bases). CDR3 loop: CASSPQGNAKNIQYF. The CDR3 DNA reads TGTGCCAGCAGCCCGCAGGGGAACGCCAAAAACATTCAGTACTTC.